This TCR beta chain stems from a study of T cells in Graves' hyperthyroidism and ophthalmopathy. About the research overall: Staff took peripheral blood when the initial diagnosis was made, before any treatment began. General study results and limits: Ophthalmopathy was distinguished from stable hyperthyroidism by 13 V-J signatures. The model forecast ophthalmopathy, anticipating it by a median around 6.5 months before onset.

Germline assignment: CDR1 SGHNT and CDR2 YENEEA. The CDR3 is made up of 16 amino acids. V lost 0 bases to trimming and J lost 6 bases, with 15 bases between them. The source material, RNA transcripts, was used to amplify TCR beta CDR3 regions. The HTBI primer set served for first-round RT-PCR of the TCR CDR3. TCRdb recomputed calls from the multiplex PCR reads with MiXCR, one row per CDR3 protein. The sample shows approximately 600,000 distinct CDR3 sequences, about 14% of them seen only once. In this sample, this clonotype turned up once. Its antigen remains unidentified. The rearrangement uses TRBV11-3 and TRBJ2-1; the D call may be TRBD1 or TRBD2 (5 bases each). The source is a woman in her late teens or twenties with Graves' ophthalmopathy. The specimen sequenced was blood. The CDR3 nucleotides read TGTGCCAGCAGCTTAGACCGATCAGGGACGGGCAATGAGCAGTTCTTC. Amino acid sequence: CASSLDRSGTGNEQFF.